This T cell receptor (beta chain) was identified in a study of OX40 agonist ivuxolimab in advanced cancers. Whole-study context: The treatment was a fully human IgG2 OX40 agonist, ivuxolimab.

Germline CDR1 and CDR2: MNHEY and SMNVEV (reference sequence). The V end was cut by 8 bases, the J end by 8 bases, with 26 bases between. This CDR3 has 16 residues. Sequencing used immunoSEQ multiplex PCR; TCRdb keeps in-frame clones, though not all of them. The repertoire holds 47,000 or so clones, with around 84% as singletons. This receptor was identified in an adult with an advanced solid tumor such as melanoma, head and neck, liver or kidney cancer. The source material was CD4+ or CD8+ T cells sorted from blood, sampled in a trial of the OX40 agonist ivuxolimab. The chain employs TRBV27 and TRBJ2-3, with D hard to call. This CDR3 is CASAPPWPLFLGTQYF. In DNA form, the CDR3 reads TGTGCCAGCGCTCCCCCCTGGCCTCTTTTTCTAGGTACGCAGTATTTT.